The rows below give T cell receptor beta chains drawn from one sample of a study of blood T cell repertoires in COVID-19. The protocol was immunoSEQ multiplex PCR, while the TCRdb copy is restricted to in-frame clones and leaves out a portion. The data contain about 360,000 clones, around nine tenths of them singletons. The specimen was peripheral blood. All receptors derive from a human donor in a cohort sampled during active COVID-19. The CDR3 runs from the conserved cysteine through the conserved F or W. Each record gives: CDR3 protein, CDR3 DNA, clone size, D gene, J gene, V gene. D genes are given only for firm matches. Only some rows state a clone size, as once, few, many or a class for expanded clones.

CDR3aa: CASRPGTGTGELFF
CDR3nt: TGCGCCAGCAGACCGGGGACAGGGACCGGGGAGCTGTTTTTT
abundance: NA
d_gene: TRBD1
j_gene: TRBJ2-2
v_gene: TRBV5-1

CDR3aa: CSVVANTGELFF
CDR3nt: TGCAGCGTTGTGGCCAACACCGGGGAGCTGTTTTTT
abundance: NA
d_gene: NA
j_gene: TRBJ2-2
v_gene: TRBV29-1

CDR3aa: CASSPRTGYYEQYF
CDR3nt: TGTGCCAGCAGTCCTCGGACAGGCTACTACGAGCAGTACTTC
abundance: NA
d_gene: TRBD1
j_gene: TRBJ2-7
v_gene: TRBV27

CDR3aa: CASSAAWGPNQPQHF
CDR3nt: TGTGCCAGCAGCGCCGCGTGGGGCCCAAATCAGCCCCAGCATTTT
abundance: NA
d_gene: NA
j_gene: TRBJ1-5
v_gene: TRBV7-9

CDR3aa: CASSRAGVGEQFF
CDR3nt: TGTGCCAGCAGCCGAGCCGGGGTGGGTGAGCAGTTCTTC
abundance: NA
d_gene: NA
j_gene: TRBJ2-1
v_gene: TRBV3-1/TRBV3-2

CDR3aa: CASSIFEEKLFF
CDR3nt: TGTGCCAGCAGCATATTCGAGGAAAAACTGTTTTTT
abundance: NA
d_gene: NA
j_gene: TRBJ1-4
v_gene: TRBV7-9

CDR3aa: CATTDRDNEQFF
CDR3nt: TGTGCCACCACCGACAGGGACAATGAGCAGTTCTTC
abundance: NA
d_gene: TRBD1
j_gene: TRBJ2-1
v_gene: TRBV24-1

CDR3aa: CASSSESGTNTGELFF
CDR3nt: TGTGCCAGCAGCTCGGAGAGCGGGACGAACACCGGGGAGCTGTTTTTT
abundance: NA
d_gene: TRBD2
j_gene: TRBJ2-2
v_gene: TRBV11-3

CDR3aa: CASSQGDSNQPQHF
CDR3nt: TGCGCCAGCAGCCAAGGGGACAGTAATCAGCCCCAGCATTTT
abundance: few
d_gene: TRBD1
j_gene: TRBJ1-5
v_gene: TRBV5-1

CDR3aa: CASSLNPGQGYEQYF
CDR3nt: TGCGCCAGCAGCTTGAACCCGGGACAGGGATACGAGCAGTACTTC
abundance: many
d_gene: TRBD1
j_gene: TRBJ2-7
v_gene: TRBV5-1

CDR3aa: CASSRSHVQGITTAGELFF
CDR3nt: TGTGCCAGCAGCCGCTCACATGTACAGGGGATCACTACCGCCGGGGAGCTGTTTTTT
abundance: NA
d_gene: TRBD1
j_gene: TRBJ2-2
v_gene: TRBV5-5

CDR3aa: CASRAQKSYEQYF
CDR3nt: TGTGCCAGCAGGGCCCAGAAGTCCTACGAGCAGTACTTC
abundance: NA
d_gene: NA
j_gene: TRBJ2-7
v_gene: TRBV2

CDR3aa: CASSRLAVGDTQYF
CDR3nt: TGTGCCAGCAGCAGACTAGCGGTGGGGGATACGCAGTATTTT
abundance: NA
d_gene: TRBD2
j_gene: TRBJ2-3
v_gene: TRBV6-5

CDR3aa: CASSLDRLAGNEQFF
CDR3nt: TGTGCCAGCAGCTTAGATCGACTAGCAGGCAATGAGCAGTTCTTC
abundance: NA
d_gene: TRBD2
j_gene: TRBJ2-1
v_gene: TRBV11-2

CDR3aa: CASGTASEKLFF
CDR3nt: TGTGCCAGCGGGACAGCAAGTGAAAAACTGTTTTTT
abundance: NA
d_gene: TRBD1
j_gene: TRBJ1-4
v_gene: TRBV6-5

CDR3aa: CASSLPLWGRLYNEQFF
CDR3nt: TGTGCCAGCAGTTTACCACTATGGGGGCGGCTCTACAATGAGCAGTTCTTC
abundance: NA
d_gene: NA
j_gene: TRBJ2-1
v_gene: TRBV28

CDR3aa: CASSPRQGAGQPQHF
CDR3nt: TGTGCCAGCAGCCCTAGACAGGGGGCAGGTCAGCCCCAGCATTTT
abundance: NA
d_gene: TRBD1
j_gene: TRBJ1-5
v_gene: TRBV7-9

CDR3aa: CASSLGASGGTDTQYF
CDR3nt: TGTGCCAGCAGCTTAGGAGCTAGCGGAGGCACAGATACGCAGTATTTT
abundance: NA
d_gene: TRBD2
j_gene: TRBJ2-3
v_gene: TRBV5-8

CDR3aa: CASTIGQGGTEAFF
CDR3nt: TGTGCCAGCACCATTGGACAGGGGGGCACTGAAGCTTTCTTT
abundance: NA
d_gene: TRBD1
j_gene: TRBJ1-1
v_gene: TRBV7-3

CDR3aa: CASSQLTRGNEQFF
CDR3nt: TGTGCCAGCAGCCAACTGACTAGGGGCAATGAGCAGTTCTTC
abundance: NA
d_gene: NA
j_gene: TRBJ2-1
v_gene: TRBV7-2

CDR3aa: CSVLRNTEAFF
CDR3nt: TGCAGCGTACTGAGGAACACTGAAGCTTTCTTT
abundance: NA
d_gene: NA
j_gene: TRBJ1-1
v_gene: TRBV29-1

CDR3aa: CASSEPTGDYTF
CDR3nt: TGCGCCAGCAGTGAACCTACAGGAGACTACACCTTC
abundance: once
d_gene: NA
j_gene: TRBJ1-2
v_gene: TRBV10-2

CDR3aa: CASGPRADQPQHF
CDR3nt: TGTGCCAGCGGGCCCAGGGCGGATCAGCCCCAGCATTTT
abundance: few
d_gene: NA
j_gene: TRBJ1-5
v_gene: TRBV6-5

CDR3aa: CASSSRAGNYEQYF
CDR3nt: TGTGCCAGTAGCTCCAGGGCAGGCAACTACGAGCAGTACTTC
abundance: NA
d_gene: NA
j_gene: TRBJ2-7
v_gene: TRBV2

CDR3aa: CASSESWPGGAQYF
CDR3nt: TGCGCCAGCAGTGAGTCGTGGCCCGGCGGGGCCCAGTACTTC
abundance: NA
d_gene: NA
j_gene: TRBJ2-5
v_gene: TRBV10-1

CDR3aa: CASSYSGGSGTGELFF
CDR3nt: TGTGCCAGCAGTTACTCGGGAGGGTCAGGGACCGGGGAGCTGTTTTTT
abundance: NA
d_gene: TRBD2
j_gene: TRBJ2-2
v_gene: TRBV6-6

CDR3aa: CATSRDKRKAGGAAGTEAFF
CDR3nt: TGTGCCACCAGCAGAGATAAAAGAAAGGCAGGGGGCGCGGCGGGCACTGAAGCTTTCTTT
abundance: NA
d_gene: TRBD1
j_gene: TRBJ1-1
v_gene: TRBV15

CDR3aa: CASRGGTRGNEQFF
CDR3nt: TGTGCCAGCCGAGGCGGGACTAGAGGTAATGAGCAGTTCTTC
abundance: NA
d_gene: TRBD2
j_gene: TRBJ2-1
v_gene: TRBV7-2

CDR3aa: CASSDRGGLGGYTF
CDR3nt: TGTGCCAGCAGTGATCGAGGGGGTTTGGGTGGCTACACCTTC
abundance: once
d_gene: NA
j_gene: TRBJ1-2
v_gene: TRBV2

CDR3aa: CASSVDSAGSPLHF
CDR3nt: TGTGCCAGCAGCGTAGATTCAGCAGGTTCACCCCTCCACTTT
abundance: once
d_gene: NA
j_gene: TRBJ1-6
v_gene: TRBV9

CDR3aa: CASSLEGRGVETQYF
CDR3nt: TGTGCTAGCAGCTTAGAGGGTCGCGGGGTGGAGACCCAGTACTTC
abundance: NA
d_gene: NA
j_gene: TRBJ2-5
v_gene: TRBV7-7

CDR3aa: CAWNGQGAEVTQYF
CDR3nt: TGTGCCTGGAACGGACAGGGGGCGGAGGTGACCCAGTACTTC
abundance: NA
d_gene: TRBD1
j_gene: TRBJ2-5
v_gene: TRBV30

CDR3aa: CASSQESIGQGRIGYTF
CDR3nt: TGCGCCAGCAGCCAAGAGTCTATCGGCCAGGGGAGAATTGGCTACACCTTC
abundance: NA
d_gene: NA
j_gene: TRBJ1-2
v_gene: TRBV4-1

CDR3aa: CASSSNRDKEPYGYTF
CDR3nt: TGTGCCAGCAGTTCAAACCGGGACAAGGAACCCTATGGCTACACCTTC
abundance: NA
d_gene: NA
j_gene: TRBJ1-2
v_gene: TRBV28

CDR3aa: CASSPGGRTNHEQFF
CDR3nt: TGTGCCAGCAGCCCTGGGGGGAGAACGAACCATGAGCAGTTCTTC
abundance: NA
d_gene: NA
j_gene: TRBJ2-1
v_gene: TRBV11-1

CDR3aa: CASSRSGQGGNNYGYTF
CDR3nt: TGTGCCAGCAGCCGATCGGGACAGGGGGGAAATAACTATGGCTACACCTTC
abundance: NA
d_gene: TRBD1
j_gene: TRBJ1-2
v_gene: TRBV6-6